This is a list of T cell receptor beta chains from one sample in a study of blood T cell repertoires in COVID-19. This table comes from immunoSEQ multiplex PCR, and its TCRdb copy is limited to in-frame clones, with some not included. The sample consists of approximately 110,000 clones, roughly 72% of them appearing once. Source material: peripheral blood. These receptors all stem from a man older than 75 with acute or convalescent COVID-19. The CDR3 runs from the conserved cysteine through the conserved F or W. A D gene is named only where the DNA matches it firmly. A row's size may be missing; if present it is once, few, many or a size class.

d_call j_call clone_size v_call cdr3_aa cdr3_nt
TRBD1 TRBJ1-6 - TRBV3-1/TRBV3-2 CASSQLDRGNSPLHF TGTGCCAGCAGCCAGCTCGACAGGGGGAATTCACCCCTCCACTTT
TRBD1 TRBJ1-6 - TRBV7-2 CASSLALQGEPLHF TGTGCCAGCAGCTTAGCATTACAGGGGGAACCCCTCCACTTT
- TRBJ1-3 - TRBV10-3 CAISEVLRVVPPAGNTIYF TGTGCCATCAGTGAGGTCCTGAGGGTAGTTCCCCCCGCTGGAAACACCATATATTTT
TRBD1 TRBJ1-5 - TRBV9 CASGSGQGLHQPQHF TGTGCCAGCGGGTCGGGACAGGGATTGCATCAGCCCCAGCATTTT
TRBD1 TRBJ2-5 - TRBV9 CASSPPPGQWQETQYF TGTGCCAGCAGCCCGCCCCCGGGACAGTGGCAAGAGACCCAGTACTTC
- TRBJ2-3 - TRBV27 CASSKPGLPAGDTQYF TGTGCCAGCAGTAAGCCGGGACTCCCCGCGGGGGATACGCAGTATTTT
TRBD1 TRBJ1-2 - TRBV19 CASSILRQGRCGYTF TGTGCCAGTAGTATTCTAAGACAGGGGAGATGTGGCTACACCTTC
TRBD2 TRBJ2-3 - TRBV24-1 CATSDSGLAGKYTDTQYF TGTGCCACCAGTGACTCGGGACTAGCGGGAAAGTACACAGATACGCAGTATTTT
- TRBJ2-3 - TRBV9 CASSVASGSTDTQYF TGTGCCAGCAGCGTAGCGAGCGGGAGCACAGATACGCAGTATTTT
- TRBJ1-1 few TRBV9 CASSMTPIGTEAFF TGTGCCAGCAGCATGACCCCCATCGGGACTGAAGCTTTCTTT
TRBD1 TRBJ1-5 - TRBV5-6 CASSFGQGVEPQHF TGTGCCAGCAGCTTCGGACAGGGGGTAGAGCCCCAGCATTTT
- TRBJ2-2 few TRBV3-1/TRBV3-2 CASSQTATGELFF TGTGCCAGCAGCCAAACAGCAACCGGGGAGCTGTTTTTT
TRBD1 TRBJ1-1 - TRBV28 CASSLTPAGTGKPRAEAFF TGTGCCAGCAGCCTAACCCCTGCCGGGACAGGAAAACCTCGGGCTGAAGCTTTCTTT
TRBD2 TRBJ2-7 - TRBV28 CASSLSLAVSPWDYEQYF TGTGCCAGCAGTTTGTCACTAGCGGTATCTCCTTGGGACTACGAGCAGTACTTC
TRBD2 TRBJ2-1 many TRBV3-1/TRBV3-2 CASRGGGGLEGEQFF TGTGCCAGCAGGGGCGGGGGAGGGCTCGAAGGTGAGCAGTTCTTC
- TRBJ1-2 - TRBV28 CASGTGGRYGYTF TGTGCCAGCGGTACGGGGGGCCGATATGGCTACACCTTC
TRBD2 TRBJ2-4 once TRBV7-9 CASSQPGVAGFVKNIQYF TGTGCCAGCAGCCAACCGGGAGTAGCGGGTTTCGTCAAAAACATTCAGTACTTC
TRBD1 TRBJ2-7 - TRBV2 CASSIFGTGFNEQYF TGTGCCAGCAGTATCTTTGGGACAGGGTTCAACGAGCAGTACTTC
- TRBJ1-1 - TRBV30 CAWNRGTEAFF TGTGCCTGGAATAGGGGGACTGAAGCTTTCTTT
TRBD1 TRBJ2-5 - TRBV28 CASILSGGGETQYF TGTGCCAGCATCCTGTCAGGGGGCGGAGAGACCCAGTACTTC
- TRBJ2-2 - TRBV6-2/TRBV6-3 CASSYSILAVTNTGELFF TGTGCCAGCAGTTACTCGATACTAGCAGTTACGAACACCGGGGAGCTGTTTTTT
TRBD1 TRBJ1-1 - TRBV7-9 CASSLETGTEAFF TGTGCCAGCAGCTTAGAGACAGGGACTGAAGCTTTCTTT
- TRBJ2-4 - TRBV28 CASSPRGLAKNIQYF TGTGCCAGCAGTCCCCGAGGACTAGCCAAAAACATTCAGTACTTC
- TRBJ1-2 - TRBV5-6 CASSLTGNLGYGYTF TGTGCCAGCAGCTTGACAGGGAACTTAGGCTATGGCTACACCTTC
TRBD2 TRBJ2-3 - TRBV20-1 CSASPPSPLAGPVDTQYF TGCAGTGCTAGTCCACCATCTCCCCTAGCGGGGCCGGTAGATACGCAGTATTTT
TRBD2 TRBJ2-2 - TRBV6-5 CASVGGGTGELFF TGTGCCAGCGTTGGCGGGGGCACCGGGGAGCTGTTTTTT
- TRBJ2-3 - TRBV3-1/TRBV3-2 CASSQERRRTDTQYF TGTGCCAGCAGCCAAGAGAGGCGCCGCACAGATACGCAGTATTTT
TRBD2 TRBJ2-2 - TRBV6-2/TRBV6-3 CASSLLTSGPAGELFF TGTGCCAGCAGCCTACTGACTAGCGGGCCAGCCGGGGAGCTGTTTTTT
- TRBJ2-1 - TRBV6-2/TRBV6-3 CASSYGGSGFANEQFF TGTGCCAGCAGTTACGGGGGGTCCGGGTTCGCTAATGAGCAGTTCTTC
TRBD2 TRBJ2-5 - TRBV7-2 CASSRQREWETQYF TGTGCCAGCAGCCGCCAGCGGGAGTGGGAGACCCAGTACTTC
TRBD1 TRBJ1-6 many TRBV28 CASSSDRVKSPLHF TGTGCCAGCAGTTCTGACAGGGTAAAATCACCCCTCCACTTT
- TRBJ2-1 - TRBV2 CASRLDRLSYNEQFF TGTGCCAGCAGGCTAGACAGGTTGTCCTACAATGAGCAGTTCTTC
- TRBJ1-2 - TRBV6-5 CASSPVGGHGYTF TGTGCCAGCAGCCCCGTCGGGGGTCATGGCTACACCTTC